These 20 T cell receptor beta chains share one sample of origin, sequenced in a study of metastatic and nonmetastatic thyroid tumors. Every patient was untreated before thyroid surgery. TCRdb reanalyzed the PCR reads via MiXCR. The sample lists about 6,100 clones; roughly a third were seen once. Sequencing input: adjacent normal tissue. The receptors here all came from a male donor with papillary thyroid cancer or a benign thyroid nodule (not recorded which). Some clones in this sample may be carry-over from other donors' samples.

The chain has TRBV19 and TRBJ2-7, with a possible D match to TRBD1 (5 bases). This CDR3 is built from 16 residues. Trimming stripped 3 bases from V and 2 bases from J, with 17 bases between. In germline, CDR1 is LNHDA, CDR2 SQIVND (reference sequence). Here the CDR3 DNA reads TGTGCCAGTAGTATGTTCTCTTCGGCAGGGCCCTACGAGCAGTACTTC. Its translation is CASSMFSSAGPYEQYF. Filled out from reference TRBV19 and TRBJ2-7, the complete variable domain reads DGGITQSPKYLFRKEGQNVTLSCEQNLNHDAMYWYRQDPGQGLRLIYYSQIVNDFQKGDIAEGYSVSREKKESFPLTVTSAQKNPTAFYLCASSMFSSAGPYEQYFGPGTRLTVT.

The V and J genes are TRBV7-9 and TRBJ2-7; no reliable D call. This CDR3 contains 14 residues. Trimming shortened V by 4 bases and J by 0 bases, and 10 bases separated the two germline ends. Germline-derived CDR1 and CDR2 are SEHNR and FQNEAQ (reference sequence). Here the CDR3 reads CASSYRLDSYEQYF. DNA of the CDR3: TGTGCCAGCAGCTACCGGCTTGACTCCTACGAGCAGTACTTC.

Notes on this clone: The CDR3 end shows no conserved phenylalanine or tryptophan, and so a read error is likely. This chain links TRBV19 with TRBJ2-2, with D possibly being TRBD1 (6 bases). The germline CDR1 and CDR2 sequences are LNHDA and SQIVND (reference sequence). V shed 5 bases and J shed 7 bases, with 14 bases lying between them. This CDR3 spans 14 amino acids. CDR3 residues: CASSARGGNGELFL. The CDR3 DNA sequence: TGTGCCAGTAGTGCGCGAGGGGGAAACGGGGAGCTGTTTCTT.

This clone has at least ten counts. The J gene is TRBJ1-2, the V gene TRBV20-1; D uncertain. With 3 bases removed from V and 4 bases from J, the gap between germline ends came to 18 bases. Germline V gene lookup returns CDR1 DFQATT and CDR2 SNEGSKA (reference sequence). CDR3 length: 15 residues. DNA for the CDR3: TGCAGTGCTAGTAAGATAGGATCCGCGGGCTATGGCTACACCTTC. Its protein product is CSASKIGSAGYGYTF.

The chain recombines TRBV6-1 with TRBJ1-2; D not resolved. In germline, CDR1 is MNHNS, CDR2 SASEGT. CDR3 length equals 11 residues. Trimming shortened V by 9 bases and J by 4 bases, and 9 bases separated the two germline ends. The CDR3, as DNA: TGTGCCAGTATATGGGTCTATGGCTACACCTTC. Its protein product is CASIWVYGYTF.

This rearrangement joins TRBV20-1 to TRBJ2-7; 7 nucleotides match TRBD1. V dropped 0 bases and J dropped 4; count of bases not matched to a gene: 9. The CDR3 runs to 15 residues. Looked up from germline, CDR1 is DFQATT and CDR2 is SNEGSKA (reference sequence). The CDR3 DNA reads as TGCAGTGCTAGAGATCAGGGGGAAGGGAAATACGAGCAGTACTTC. Residues: CSARDQGEGKYEQYF.

J is TRBJ1-2 and V is TRBV30; a weak D match, TRBD1 (5 bases). CDR3 length equals 16 residues. The germline gives CDR1 GTSNPN, CDR2 SVGIG (reference sequence). V was shortened by 4 bases and J by 8 bases, with 26 bases between the two germline ends. In DNA, the CDR3 is TGTGCCTGGAAACTAGCGGGGGTGGGGGTAACGTTCGGCTACACCTTC. Amino acids: CAWKLAGVGVTFGYTF.

This clone was counted between two and nine times. The CDR3 does not end in the conserved phenylalanine or tryptophan, so this is likely a read error. J is TRBJ2-1 and V is TRBV6-2 or TRBV6-3, with 10 bases identical to TRBD2. The junction had 18 bases not matched to a gene; V was cut back by 10 bases and J by 9 bases. Per germline, CDR1 MNHEY and CDR2 SVGEGT. The CDR3 has 16 amino acids. For the CDR3, the DNA is TGTGCCATCAGCCGCACAAGCGGGGGGGATTGGGGTGAGCAGTTCTTA. Amino acid sequence: CAISRTSGGDWGEQFL.

This rearrangement joins TRBV12-3 or TRBV12-4 to TRBJ2-1; D call uncertain. The CDR3 totals 14 residues. The germline V and J ends were trimmed by 2 bases and 5 bases, with 10 bases remaining between them. For the CDR3, the DNA is TGTGCCAGCAGTTTAATAAGGAGAAACAATGAGCAGTTCTTC. It translates to CASSLIRRNNEQFF.

This clone appeared a few times. The chain carries TRBV15 and TRBJ2-7; D is unclear. The CDR3 is made up of 13 amino acids. V lost 1 base and J lost 5, with 9 bases in between. Germline-derived CDR1 and CDR2 are LNHNV and YYDKDF (reference sequence). CDR3 coding DNA: TGTGCCACCAGCAGAGGACGGATAAACGAGCAGTACTTC. Residues: CATSRGRINEQYF.

This clone was seen only a few times. The CDR3 sequence: CASSYSVTSGNTIYF. CDR3 nucleotides: TGTGCCAGCAGTTACAGCGTTACCTCTGGAAACACCATATATTTT. The V and J genes are TRBV6-6 and TRBJ1-3; no firm D call. The germline gives CDR1 MNHNY, CDR2 SVGAGI (reference sequence). V lost 2 bases, J lost 0 bases, and 8 bases lay in between. The CDR3 length is 15 residues.

CDR3 in DNA: TGCGCCAGCAGCTTGGGACAGGGCTCGAACACTGAAGCTTTCTTT. Translated: CASSLGQGSNTEAFF. The chain employs TRBV5-1 and TRBJ1-1; 7 nucleotides agree with TRBD1. V dropped 0 bases and J dropped 1; count of bases not matched to a gene: 3. The CDR3 runs 15 residues. The germline CDR1 and CDR2 sequences are SGHRS and YFSETQ.

This clone is labeled as large. J is TRBJ1-2 and V is TRBV9, with D possibly TRBD1 on 6 matching bases. Trimming stripped 3 bases from V and 8 bases from J, with 14 bases between. This CDR3 is 13 amino acids long. CDR1 is SGDLS and CDR2 is YYNGEE in the germline V gene. The CDR3 loop is CASSAQGRVGYTF. CDR3 nucleotide sequence: TGTGCCAGCAGCGCCCAGGGGAGGGTCGGCTACACCTTC.

The chain links TRBV19 to TRBJ1-6; D call uncertain. CDR1 LNHDA and CDR2 SQIVND come from the germline V gene (reference sequence). Trimming left V 3 bases short and J 0 bases short, with 15 bases between. The CDR3 extends over 18 amino acids. CDR3 sequence reads: CASSISGISISYNSPLHF. The CDR3 nucleotides read TGTGCCAGTAGTATCTCCGGCATCTCTATCTCCTATAATTCACCCCTCCACTTT.

The gene calls are TRBV12-3 or TRBV12-4 and TRBJ2-1; 10 bases map to TRBD1. The CDR3 runs 15 residues. The trim removed 7 bases at V and 4 bases at J, leaving 7 bases unmatched. The CDR3 sequence is CASKDRGRQYNEQFF. The CDR3 nucleotides are TGTGCCAGCAAAGACAGGGGGCGCCAGTACAATGAGCAGTTCTTC.

V is TRBV11-3 and J is TRBJ1-2; D is possibly TRBD1 (6 bases). V was cut by 0 bases and J by 6 bases, with 11 bases left in between. This CDR3 spans 14 amino acids. CDR1 and CDR2 (germline): SGHNT, YENEEA. Here the CDR3 reads CASSLEGGRHGYTF. CDR3 nucleotides: TGTGCCAGCAGCTTAGAAGGGGGAAGACATGGCTACACCTTC.

This clone was seen a few times. The J gene is TRBJ1-2, the V gene TRBV6-1, with D perhaps matching TRBD1 (5 bases). The germline gives CDR1 MNHNS, CDR2 SASEGT. Trimming pared 5 bases from V and 6 bases from J, leaving 16 bases between. This CDR3 has 14 residues. CDR3 residues: CASSRYEGQDGYTF. CDR3 bases: TGTGCCAGCAGTCGCTACGAGGGGCAAGATGGCTACACCTTC.

The chain carries TRBV29-1 and TRBJ1-1; 10 bases match TRBD1. Germline V gene sequence: CDR1 SQVTM, CDR2 ANQGSEA. Unmatched junction bases numbered 4, after V lost 6 bases and J lost 3 bases. The CDR3 is 13 amino acids. The CDR3 DNA reads TGCAGCGTGCGGGACAGGGGCGACACTGAAGCTTTCTTT. Protein: CSVRDRGDTEAFF.

Only a few counts were recorded for this clone. This chain links TRBV19 with TRBJ2-7; D gene uncertain. The CDR3 is 12 residues long. Germline assignment: CDR1 LNHDA and CDR2 SQIVND (reference sequence). Trimming removed 6 bases from V and 1 base from J, with 7 bases in between. The CDR3 region is CASRDASYEQYF. The CDR3 DNA reads as TGTGCCAGTAGGGACGCGTCCTACGAGCAGTACTTC. Looking up the rest from reference TRBV19 and TRBJ2-7 gives the full variable domain: DGGITQSPKYLFRKEGQNVTLSCEQNLNHDAMYWYRQDPGQGLRLIYYSQIVNDFQKGDIAEGYSVSREKKESFPLTVTSAQKNPTAFYLCASRDASYEQYFGPGTRLTVT.

The CDR3 here is CASSPGQGTDTQYF. CDR3 bases: TGTGCCAGCAGCCCGGGACAGGGGACAGATACGCAGTATTTT. This rearrangement joins TRBV6-1 to TRBJ2-3, with 10 bases fitting TRBD1. Germline V gene sequence: CDR1 MNHNS, CDR2 SASEGT. Trimming at V came to 6 bases and at J to 3 bases, leaving 3 bases not matched to a gene. The CDR3 runs 14 residues.